The 10 T cell receptor beta chains reported below all come from one sample, sequenced in a study of T cell repertoires in cytomegalovirus infection. Antigens for these TCRs are unknown. TCRdb processed the reads anew with MiXCR; each CDR3 protein has one entry. The sample lists some 800,000 distinct CDR3 sequences, almost 30% seen once, with under 15% in the top ten. The starting material was cultured CD8+ T cells from PBMCs, obtained from culture after CMV antigen stimulation. The receptors derive from a human donor in good health (CMV status not recorded). Some clones in this sample may be carry-over from other donors' samples.

In this sample, this clonotype turned up many times. V usage is TRBV7-2 and J usage is TRBJ1-2; maybe TRBD1 (5 bases). CDR3 length: 15 amino acids. Germline V gene sequence: CDR1 SGHTA, CDR2 FQGNSA. V dropped 2 bases and J dropped 1 base, with 11 bases sitting between them. The CDR3 here is CASSLQGGSNYGYTF. CDR3 coding DNA: TGTGCCAGCAGCTTACAGGGAGGAAGTAACTATGGCTACACCTTC. The complete variable domain, with remaining parts taken from reference TRBV7-2 and TRBJ1-2, reads GAGVSQSPSNKVTEKGKDVELRCDPISGHTALYWYRQSLGQGLEFLIYFQGNSAPDKSGLPSDRFSAERTGGSVSTLTIQRTQQEDSAVYLCASSLQGGSNYGYTFGSGTRLTVV.

A few counts support this clonotype. The chain couples TRBV6-8 to TRBJ1-2, with D maybe TRBD1 (6 bases). The CDR3 consists of 16 residues. V lost 0 bases, J lost 5 bases, and 16 bases lay in between. The germline V gene encodes CDR1 MNHGY and CDR2 SAAAGT. CDR3 loop: CASSYSPTGMEYGYTF. CDR3 nucleotide sequence: TGTGCCAGCAGTTACTCGCCAACAGGGATGGAATATGGCTACACCTTC.

The table lists this clonotype with a few counts. This sequence joins TRBV25-1 and TRBJ2-1, with 11 bases matching TRBD2. J was trimmed by 7 bases and V by 1 base; bases with no gene match: 12. This CDR3 is 18 amino acids long. Germline V CDR1 and CDR2: MGHDK, SYGVNS. The CDR3 sequence is CASSEFLPLAGGGNEQFF. The CDR3 nucleotides are TGTGCCAGCAGTGAATTCCTGCCTCTAGCGGGGGGTGGTAATGAGCAGTTCTTC.

The rearrangement joins TRBV27 to TRBJ1-2, with D hard to call. V lost 5 bases, J lost 8 bases, and 18 bases lay in between. The CDR3 totals 14 residues. Germline values: CDR1 MNHEY, CDR2 SMNVEV (reference sequence). CDR3 sequence reads: CASSPPGGPQGYTF. CDR3 sequence (DNA): TGTGCCAGCAGTCCGCCGGGAGGACCCCAGGGCTACACCTTC.

This clonotype was recorded many times. The CDR3 sequence: CASSSGVGTGELFF. The CDR3 DNA reads as TGTGCCAGCAGCTCGGGGGTTGGGACCGGGGAGCTGTTTTTT. V gene TRBV7-6 combines with J gene TRBJ2-2, with TRBD2 as a possible D gene (6 bases). This CDR3 is built from 14 residues. Germline CDR1 and CDR2: SGHVS and FNYEAQ. Between the trimmed V and J ends, which lost 4 bases and 5 bases, there was a span of 11 bases.

This clonotype was counted at least ten times. The chain joins TRBV6-2 or TRBV6-3 to TRBJ2-5; TRBD2 matches at 15 bases. V gave up 4 bases and J gave up 4 bases; unmatched junction bases: 1. Germline V gives CDR1 MNHEY, CDR2 SVGEGT. This CDR3 has 15 residues. The CDR3: CASSWTSGGAETQYF. Written as DNA, the CDR3 is TGTGCCAGCAGTTGGACTAGCGGGGGGGCAGAGACCCAGTACTTC.

On this clonotype itself: The CDR3 ends on some other residue instead of the conserved phenylalanine or tryptophan, so this is likely a read error. The DNA is omitted, as the CDR3 cannot be located on it reliably, and the CDR3 follows TCRdb's listing. This chain joins TRBV6-2 or TRBV6-3 and TRBJ2-7; the table names TRBD1, a call not compared with the DNA. Germline loops: CDR1 MNHEY, CDR2 SVGEGT. The CDR3 totals 12 residues, both ends included. The CDR3 reads CASSYASGTNSG.

The chain uses TRBV11-3 and TRBJ2-1; possibly TRBD1 or TRBD2 for D (5 bases each). The germline V and J ends were trimmed by 0 bases and 2 bases, with 14 bases remaining between them. Germline CDR1 and CDR2: SGHNT and YENEEA. The CDR3 sequence is 17 residues long. Here the CDR3 DNA reads TGTGCCAGCAGCTTAGATACCGGGACCGGAGCCTACAATGAGCAGTTCTTC. Its protein is CASSLDTGTGAYNEQFF.

The chain combines TRBV9 with TRBJ2-1; 12 positions agree with TRBD1. Germline loops: CDR1 SGDLS, CDR2 YYNGEE. The CDR3 is made up of 17 amino acids. Germline trimming cut 2 bases from V and 6 bases from J; bases unmatched to any gene: 9. In nucleotides, the CDR3 is TGTGCCAGCAGCGTCACCGGGACAGGGGGCTCGAGCAATGAGCAGTTCTTC. Its protein product is CASSVTGTGGSSNEQFF. The full variable domain, its missing parts supplied by reference TRBV9 and TRBJ2-1, is DSGVTQTPKHLITATGQRVTLRCSPRSGDLSVYWYQQSLDQGLQFLIQYYNGEERAKGNILERFSAQQFPDLHSELNLSSLELGDSALYFCASSVTGTGGSSNEQFFGPGTRLTVL.

This clonotype turned up a few times. The rearrangement links TRBV6-6 to TRBJ2-1; the D gene is possibly TRBD1 (5 bases). V gave up 0 bases and J gave up 2 bases, with 11 bases separating them. The CDR3 spans 16 residues. From germline, CDR1 is MNHNY and CDR2 SVGAGI (reference sequence). As DNA, the CDR3 is TGTGCCAGCAGTTACTCAAAGGGGTTTACCTACAATGAGCAGTTCTTC. It codes for CASSYSKGFTYNEQFF.